The present T cell receptor beta chain was sequenced within a study of OX40 agonist ivuxolimab in advanced cancers. TCRdb keeps only in-frame clones here, not all; method: immunoSEQ multiplex PCR. The sample lists 60,000 to 85,000 clones; 89% were seen once. With V trimmed by 5 bases and J by 0 bases, 5 bases remained unmatched. Per the germline V gene, CDR1 is SGDLS and CDR2 is YYNGEE. The CDR3 length is 15 residues. This chain connects TRBV9 to TRBJ2-1; 7 bases agree with TRBD2. Sequencing used CD4+ or CD8+ T cells sorted from blood, obtained in a trial of the OX40 agonist ivuxolimab. The sequence was obtained from an adult with an advanced solid tumor such as melanoma, head and neck, liver or kidney cancer. CDR3 bases: TGTGCCAGCAGTGCGGGAGTCTTCTCCTACAATGAGCAGTTCTTC. Amino acid sequence: CASSAGVFSYNEQFF.